These 32 T cell receptor beta chains were sequenced from one sample in a study of Graves' ophthalmopathy and Graves' hyperthyroidism (dated by TCRdb to between 2018 and 2020). TCRdb shows the sequencer as Illumina HiSeq 2000. For repertoire sequencing, TCR beta CDR3 regions were amplified from RNA transcripts. A first-round RT-PCR used HTBI primers with the Qiagen OneStep RT-PCR kit, followed by a second-round multiplex PCR, size selection and purification. TCRdb reanalyzed the raw reads on its own, using fastp at Q25 for trimming and MiXCR for clone calling, and kept in-frame beta chains. Every CDR3 protein is listed once, alongside the most common genes and DNA of its rows. The sample profile shows over a million distinct CDR3 sequences; about 40% of them were found once. The ten most abundant clones make up 11% of the sample. The sample taken for sequencing was peripheral blood or thyroid tissue (not recorded which). The origin of the receptors is an adult man with Graves' hyperthyroidism.

Many counts were recorded for this clonotype. The rearrangement uses TRBV7-2 and TRBJ1-5; D remains ambiguous. Per the germline V gene, CDR1 is SGHTA and CDR2 is FQGNSA. The CDR3 extends over 12 amino acids. Trimming shortened V by 1 base and J by 5 bases, and 3 bases separated the two germline ends. CDR3 nucleotides: TGTGCCAGCAGCTTAGAGTATCAGCCCCAGCATTTT. Amino acids: CASSLEYQPQHF.

This clonotype was counted many times. This chain joins TRBV19 and TRBJ1-1; 8 nucleotides line up with TRBD1. This CDR3 has 15 residues. The junction had 3 bases not matched to a gene; V was cut back by 3 bases and J by 0 bases. Germline lookup yields CDR1 LNHDA and CDR2 SQIVND (reference sequence). DNA of the CDR3: TGTGCCAGTAGTATTCAGGGGGCAGTGAACACTGAAGCTTTCTTT. As protein: CASSIQGAVNTEAFF. Looking up the rest from reference TRBV19 and TRBJ1-1 gives the full variable domain: DGGITQSPKYLFRKEGQNVTLSCEQNLNHDAMYWYRQDPGQGLRLIYYSQIVNDFQKGDIAEGYSVSREKKESFPLTVTSAQKNPTAFYLCASSIQGAVNTEAFFGQGTRLTVV.

The gene calls are TRBV7-3 and TRBJ2-2; 9 bases are a match to TRBD2. Trimming at V came to 3 bases and at J to 6 bases, leaving 5 bases not matched to a gene. The CDR3 totals 15 residues. The germline CDR1 and CDR2 sequences are SGHTA and FQGTGA. The CDR3 bases are TGTGCCAGCAGCTTGTATAGCGGGAGCCCCGGGGAGCTGTTTTTT. Protein product: CASSLYSGSPGELFF.

The chain uses TRBV7-2 and TRBJ2-2, with D possibly being TRBD1 or TRBD2 (7 bases each). This CDR3 comprises 18 residues. Germline V gene data show CDR1 as SGHTA and CDR2 as FQGNSA. V was cut by 0 bases and J by 0 bases, with 14 bases left in between. The CDR3 sequence is CASSLAGRGLANTGELFF. CDR3 nucleotide sequence: TGTGCCAGCAGCTTAGCAGGGAGGGGGCTCGCGAACACCGGGGAGCTGTTTTTT.

The chain links TRBV18 to TRBJ2-5; 7 bases match TRBD1. Germline CDR1 reads KGHSH; CDR2 reads LQKENI. V shed 4 bases, J shed 4 bases, and the junction held 3 bases outside the gene matches. This CDR3 spans 13 amino acids. For the CDR3, the DNA is TGTGCCAGCTCACAACACAGGGGAGAGACCCAGTACTTC. Translation: CASSQHRGETQYF.

In its sample, this clonotype was seen once. The rearrangement joins TRBV25-1 to TRBJ2-6; possible D gene TRBD1, 6 bases. CDR1 and CDR2 from the germline V gene are MGHDK and SYGVNS. The ends were cut back, 3 bases at V and 0 bases at J, with 12 bases in the middle. The CDR3 has 17 residues. The CDR3 DNA sequence: TGTGCCAGCAGTGACTTTGGGGACACCTCTGGGGCCAACGTCCTGACTTTC. It is translated as CASSDFGDTSGANVLTF.

This clonotype showed up many times. The chain links TRBV12-3 or TRBV12-4 to TRBJ1-2; D not certain. The CDR3 has 15 amino acids. V was cut by 1 base and J by 5 bases, with 14 bases left in between. The CDR3 loop reads CASSLVSASMYGYTF. DNA for the CDR3: TGTGCCAGCAGTTTAGTGTCAGCCTCCATGTATGGCTACACCTTC.

As to this clonotype: Possible read error: a much larger clone is one base away. This rearrangement joins TRBV7-9 to TRBJ1-4; 8 nucleotides agree with TRBD1. The CDR3 covers 17 residues. The germline CDR1 and CDR2 sequences are SEHNR and FQNEAQ (reference sequence). The CDR3 region has the DNA TGTGCCAGTCCGAACGGAACAGGGGGATCAACTAATGAAAAACTGCTTTTT. It encodes CASPNGTGGSTNEKLLF. The full variable domain, completed using reference TRBV7-9 and TRBJ1-4, is DTGVSQNPRHKITKRGQNVTFRCDPISEHNRLYWYRQTLGQGPEFLTYFQNEAQLEKSRLLSDRFSAERPKGSFSTLEIQRTEQGDSAMYLCASPNGTGGSTNEKLLFGSGTQLSVL.

The sample holds a few counts of this clonotype. The chain recombines TRBV4-1 with TRBJ1-5, with D hard to call. Germline V gene sequence: CDR1 MGHRA, CDR2 YSYEKL. The CDR3 runs to 14 residues. V lost 2 bases and J lost 11, with 16 bases in between. CDR3 bases: TGCGCCAGCAGCCAAAACACGGAAGGAAGGGCCCAGCATTTT. Translation gives CASSQNTEGRAQHF.

This clonotype has a count of ten or more. The V call is TRBV5-6, the J call TRBJ1-2; tentatively, D is TRBD1 (6 bases). With 7 bases removed from V and 4 bases from J, the gap between germline ends came to 14 bases. Germline CDR1 SGHDT, CDR2 YYEEEE. This CDR3 is 13 amino acids long. CDR3 loop: CASSVGGAYGYTF. The CDR3 DNA sequence: TGTGCCAGCTCGGTTGGGGGCGCCTATGGCTACACCTTC. The full variable domain, rest sourced from reference TRBV5-6 and TRBJ1-2, is DAGVTQSPTHLIKTRGQQVTLRCSPKSGHDTVSWYQQALGQGPQFIFQYYEEEERQRGNFPDRFSGHQFPNYSSELNVNALLLGDSALYLCASSVGGAYGYTFGSGTRLTVV.

This rearrangement joins TRBV10-3 to TRBJ2-7, with D tentatively TRBD1 (5 bases). This CDR3 is 14 amino acids long. V shed 10 bases and J shed 3 bases, with 19 bases lying between them. CDR1 and CDR2 (germline): ENHRY, SYGVKD. Here the CDR3 reads CASRRMGQGYEQYF. CDR3 nucleotides: TGTGCCAGCCGGCGGATGGGGCAAGGCTACGAGCAGTACTTC.

J is TRBJ2-7 and V is TRBV6-5; D is uncertain. The CDR3 is made up of 15 amino acids. The V gene lost 4 bases and the J gene lost 3 bases, with 16 bases spanning the gap. Germline V CDR1 and CDR2: MNHEY, SVGAGI. Written as DNA, the CDR3 is TGTGCCAGCAGTTCGGCCGGAGCCTCTGGCTACGAGCAGTACTTC. This sequence encodes CASSSAGASGYEQYF.

The rearrangement joins TRBV4-1 to TRBJ1-3; 9 bases fit TRBD1. This CDR3 spans 19 amino acids. The junction had 15 bases not matched to a gene; V was cut back by 2 bases and J by 4 bases. Per germline, CDR1 MGHRA and CDR2 YSYEKL. CDR3 nucleotide sequence: TGCGCCAGCAGCCAAACCACCGGGACAGGGACACTCTTCGGAAACACCATATATTTT. It is translated as CASSQTTGTGTLFGNTIYF.

A remark on this clonotype: A junction boundary mismatches the germline segment, possibly from a read error. The chain carries TRBV19 and TRBJ2-7, with 13 bases that match TRBD2. The CDR3 covers 14 residues. Per germline, CDR1 LNHDA and CDR2 SQIVND (reference sequence). The CDR3 region is CATGTSGTPGELYF. CDR3 bases: TGTGCCACCGGGACTAGCGGGACCCCCGGGGAGCTGTACTTC. Supplemented by reference TRBV19 and TRBJ2-7, the full variable domain reads DGGITQSPKYLFRKEGQNVTLSCEQNLNHDAMYWYRQDPGQGLRLIYYSQIVNDFQKGDIAEGYSVSREKKESFPLTVTSAQKNPTAFYLCATGTSGTPGELYFGPGTRLTVT.

The chain carries TRBV2 and TRBJ2-5; 9 bases map to TRBD2. The CDR3 has 17 residues. J lost 5 bases, V lost 5 bases, and 15 bases had no gene match. Germline CDR1 reads SNHLY; CDR2 reads FYNNEI. This chain's CDR3 is CASSSGFAGGPGETQYF. CDR3 nucleotide sequence: TGTGCCAGCAGTTCCGGTTTTGCGGGAGGGCCGGGGGAGACCCAGTACTTC.

This clonotype was recorded only once. Sequence at one end of the junction differs from germline and may be a read error. The chain links TRBV25-1 to TRBJ1-2; TRBD1 might be the D (5 bases). CDR1 MGHDK and CDR2 SYGVNS come from the germline V gene. This CDR3 has 11 amino acids. CDR3 nucleotide sequence: TGTACCAGCAGAGATTGGGGCCCGCAGACCTTC. This translates into CTSRDWGPQTF.

There are many counts of this clonotype. The chain is built from TRBV12-3 or TRBV12-4 and TRBJ2-5, with 7 bases aligning to TRBD1. CDR3 size: 14 residues. J lost 2 bases, V lost 4 bases, and 4 bases had no gene match. CDR3 amino acids: CASSWGRGQETQYF. The CDR3 region has the DNA TGTGCCAGCAGTTGGGGCAGGGGGCAAGAGACCCAGTACTTC.

The table lists this clonotype with a few counts. The V call is TRBV3-1, the J call TRBJ1-3; no definite D call. CDR3 length: 15 residues. From germline, CDR1 is LGHDT and CDR2 YNNKEL (reference sequence). V gave up 6 bases and J gave up 0 bases, with 12 bases separating them. The CDR3 nucleotides read TGTGCCAGCAGTCCGGACGTGCCCTCTGGAAACACCATATATTTT. Protein: CASSPDVPSGNTIYF.

In this sample, this clonotype turned up a few times. V is TRBV9 and J is TRBJ1-6; D uncertain. Germline assignment: CDR1 SGDLS and CDR2 YYNGEE. The V end was cut by 6 bases, the J end by 10 bases, with 14 bases between. This CDR3 is built from 13 residues. CDR3 loop: CASTHERRSPLHF. Written as DNA, the CDR3 is TGTGCCAGCACCCACGAGAGGAGATCACCCCTCCACTTT.

The chain has TRBV6-5 and TRBJ2-5; 9 nucleotides line up with TRBD1. Germline assignment: CDR1 MNHEY and CDR2 SVGAGI. Trimming cost V 2 bases and J 4 bases; bases outside gene matches: 8. The CDR3 runs 16 residues. Here the CDR3 DNA reads TGTGCCAGCAGTTACCCAGGACCGGACAGGGGAGAGACCCAGTACTTC. Protein sequence: CASSYPGPDRGETQYF.

The chain has TRBV13 and TRBJ2-6; D is perhaps TRBD1 (6 bases). The length of the CDR3 is 15 residues. Deletions cut 4 bases from V and 2 bases from J, with 9 bases between. Germline V gives CDR1 PRHDT, CDR2 FYEKMQ (reference sequence). CDR3 amino acids: CASSSQGPGANVLTF. The CDR3 coding sequence is TGTGCCAGCAGCTCCCAGGGGCCTGGGGCCAACGTCCTGACTTTC. The full variable domain, completed using reference TRBV13 and TRBJ2-6, is AAGVIQSPRHLIKEKRETATLKCYPIPRHDTVYWYQQGPGQDPQFLISFYEKMQSDKGSIPDRFSAQQFSDYHSELNMSSLELGDSALYFCASSSQGPGANVLTFGAGSRLTVL.

The J gene is TRBJ2-7, the V gene TRBV7-2; possibly TRBD1 for D (6 bases). V lost 0 bases and J lost 3, with 15 bases in between. The CDR3 runs to 16 residues. Germline values: CDR1 SGHTA, CDR2 FQGNSA. The CDR3 loop is CASSLAGHRRLYEQYF. For the CDR3, the DNA is TGTGCCAGCAGCTTAGCGGGACACAGGAGGCTCTACGAGCAGTACTTC.

At least ten counts were recorded for this clonotype. The V gene is TRBV29-1, the J gene TRBJ2-5, with D possibly TRBD1 on 5 matching bases. With 4 bases removed from V and 2 bases from J, the gap between germline ends came to 11 bases. Germline CDR1 SQVTM, CDR2 ANQGSEA. The CDR3 has 13 amino acids. The CDR3 protein is CSVGSQGQETQYF. The CDR3, as DNA: TGCAGCGTTGGATCCCAGGGACAAGAGACCCAGTACTTC. The full variable domain, with the rest looked up from reference TRBV29-1 and TRBJ2-5, is SAVISQKPSRDICQRGTSLTIQCQVDSQVTMMFWYRQQPGQSLTLIATANQGSEATYESGFVIDKFPISRPNLTFSTLTVSNMSPEDSSIYLCSVGSQGQETQYFGPGTRLLVL.

The rearrangement joins TRBV6-5 to TRBJ1-3; D perhaps matches TRBD1 (6 bases). Trimming left V 5 bases short and J 0 bases short, with 14 bases between. This CDR3 comprises 16 residues. CDR1 MNHEY and CDR2 SVGAGI come from the germline V gene. CDR3 nucleotide sequence: TGTGCCAGCAGTGCCCGGGACACTTTCTCTGGAAACACCATATATTTT. It translates to CASSARDTFSGNTIYF.

V is TRBV9 and J is TRBJ1-2; tentative D call: TRBD1 (5 bases). Per the germline V gene, CDR1 is SGDLS and CDR2 is YYNGEE. The CDR3 contains 14 residues. With 0 bases removed from V and 8 bases from J, the gap between germline ends came to 14 bases. CDR3 DNA sequence: TGTGCCAGCAGCGTAGCGCGGCAGGGAGCCGGCTACACCTTC. The encoded protein is CASSVARQGAGYTF. Variable domain in full (rest from reference TRBV9 and TRBJ1-2): DSGVTQTPKHLITATGQRVTLRCSPRSGDLSVYWYQQSLDQGLQFLIQYYNGEERAKGNILERFSAQQFPDLHSELNLSSLELGDSALYFCASSVARQGAGYTFGSGTRLTVV.

The chain joins TRBV10-3 to TRBJ2-7; TRBD2 might be the D (6 bases). The J call is doubtful: the DNA matches TRBJ2-1 better. Germline V lookup: CDR1 ENHRY, CDR2 SYGVKD. CDR3 length equals 14 residues. The CDR3 protein is CASRPAGTYNEQFF. In DNA, the CDR3 is TGTGCCAGCAGGCCTGCGGGAACCTACAATGAGCAGTTCTTC.

This clonotype showed up just a few times. V is TRBV10-3 and J is TRBJ1-4; 7 positions match TRBD1. CDR3 length: 15 amino acids. J lost 0 bases, V lost 2 bases, and 0 bases had no gene match. The germline V gene has CDR1 ENHRY and CDR2 SYGVKD. The CDR3 bases are TGTGCCATCAGTGAGGGGACAGCAACTAATGAAAAACTGTTTTTT. Its translation: CAISEGTATNEKLFF.

This clonotype was seen only a few times. This chain links TRBV10-3 with TRBJ1-5; TRBD1 aligns across 7 bases. Germline V gene data show CDR1 as ENHRY and CDR2 as SYGVKD. The CDR3 extends over 14 amino acids. V was pared by 3 bases and J by 9 bases, with 8 bases of the junction left unmatched. CDR3 DNA: TGTGCCATCAGTGAACGGGGACAGCGTCCGCCCCAGCATTTT. Translating gives CAISERGQRPPQHF.

This clonotype was recorded a few times. The rearrangement joins TRBV6-6 to TRBJ2-2, with D hard to call. The germline CDR1 and CDR2 sequences are MNHNY and SVGAGI (reference sequence). The CDR3 spans 13 residues. V lost 2 bases to trimming and J lost 5 bases, with 6 bases between them. CDR3 coding DNA: TGTGCCAGCAGTTACACCCATACCGGGGAGCTGTTTTTT. It encodes CASSYTHTGELFF.

This rearrangement joins TRBV7-8 to TRBJ2-7; 8 nucleotides agree with TRBD2. Trimming removed 5 bases from V and 2 bases from J; junction bases left unmatched: 11. The germline CDR1 and CDR2 sequences are SGHVS and FQNEAQ. The CDR3 loop spans 16 amino acids. CDR3 DNA sequence: TGTGCCAGCAGCGACTCTCCGGCGGGAGGAACCTACGAGCAGTACTTC. The encoded protein is CASSDSPAGGTYEQYF.

This clonotype was observed many times. The gene calls are TRBV19 and TRBJ1-5; D not resolved. Germline assignment: CDR1 LNHDA and CDR2 SQIVND (reference sequence). The CDR3 runs 16 residues. Between the trimmed V and J ends, which lost 5 bases and 2 bases, there was a span of 16 bases. The CDR3 protein is CASSDGRASGNQPQHF. The CDR3 DNA reads as TGTGCCAGTAGTGACGGTCGTGCGTCCGGCAATCAGCCCCAGCATTTT.

There are a few counts of this clonotype. The J gene is TRBJ1-1, the V gene TRBV7-9; no reliable D call. The germline gives CDR1 SEHNR, CDR2 FQNEAQ (reference sequence). V was pared by 6 bases and J by 3 bases, with 14 bases between. The CDR3 is 14 residues long. The CDR3 spells CASSLKGLYTEAFF. For the CDR3, the DNA is TGTGCCAGCAGTTTAAAGGGATTGTACACTGAAGCTTTCTTT.